Below are 5 T cell receptor beta chains sequenced from a single sample in a study of OX40 agonist ivuxolimab in advanced cancers. Here immunoSEQ multiplex PCR was the method, and the copy in TCRdb shows in-frame clones only, minus some. In the table there are 100,000 or so clones, about 96% of which are singletons. The starting material was CD4+ or CD8+ T cells sorted from blood, obtained in a trial of the OX40 agonist ivuxolimab. These receptors all come from an adult with an advanced solid tumor such as melanoma, head and neck, liver or kidney cancer.

This chain joins TRBV7-6 and TRBJ1-2; D perhaps matches TRBD1 (5 bases). Trimming removed 3 bases from V and 4 bases from J, with 15 bases in between. The CDR3 totals 15 residues. Germline lookup yields CDR1 SGHVS and CDR2 FNYEAQ. The CDR3, as DNA: TGTGCCAGCAGCTTCGGGGAGCCCGGGACCTATGGCTACACCTTC. The encoded protein is CASSFGEPGTYGYTF.

The V and J genes are TRBV7-9 and TRBJ2-2; D unclear. V dropped 4 bases and J dropped 6 bases, with 6 bases sitting between them. Germline V CDR1 and CDR2: SEHNR, FQNEAQ (reference sequence). The CDR3 loop spans 12 amino acids. The CDR3 region has the DNA TGTGCCAGCAGCTCGTTTCCCGGGGAGCTGTTTTTT. Translating gives CASSSFPGELFF. The variable domain in full, completed from reference TRBV7-9 and TRBJ2-2, reads DTGVSQNPRHKITKRGQNVTFRCDPISEHNRLYWYRQTLGQGPEFLTYFQNEAQLEKSRLLSDRFSAERPKGSFSTLEIQRTEQGDSAMYLCASSSFPGELFFGEGSRLTVL.

The chain combines TRBV5-4 with TRBJ2-6, with TRBD1 matching 7 bases. The CDR3 covers 15 residues. J was trimmed by 3 bases and V by 0 bases; bases with no gene match: 0. Germline V gene sequence: CDR1 SGHNT, CDR2 YYREEE (reference sequence). The CDR3 reads CASSLDRGGANVLTF. CDR3 sequence (DNA): TGTGCCAGCAGCTTGGACAGGGGTGGGGCCAACGTCCTGACTTTC. Complete variable domain (other parts from reference TRBV5-4 and TRBJ2-6): ETGVTQSPTHLIKTRGQQVTLRCSSQSGHNTVSWYQQALGQGPQFIFQYYREEENGRGNFPPRFSGLQFPNYSSELNVNALELDDSALYLCASSLDRGGANVLTFGAGSRLTVL.

The V gene is TRBV14, the J gene TRBJ2-7; maybe TRBD2 (5 bases). The CDR3 length is 13 residues. Trimming removed 3 bases from V and 6 bases from J, with 12 bases in between. The germline CDR1 and CDR2 sequences are SGHDN and FVKESK. The CDR3 sequence: CASSHSGLSEQYF. The CDR3 DNA reads as TGTGCCAGCAGCCATTCTGGACTCTCCGAGCAGTACTTC.

The rearrangement joins TRBV7-9 to TRBJ2-5; TRBD1 is a possible D gene (5 bases). CDR1 and CDR2 from the germline V gene are SEHNR and FQNEAQ (reference sequence). V was shortened by 3 bases and J by 5 bases, with 10 bases between the two germline ends. This CDR3 region has 13 residues. The CDR3 sequence is CASSFRGGETQYF. In nucleotides, the CDR3 is TGTGCCAGCAGCTTTAGGGGTGGGGAGACCCAGTACTTC.